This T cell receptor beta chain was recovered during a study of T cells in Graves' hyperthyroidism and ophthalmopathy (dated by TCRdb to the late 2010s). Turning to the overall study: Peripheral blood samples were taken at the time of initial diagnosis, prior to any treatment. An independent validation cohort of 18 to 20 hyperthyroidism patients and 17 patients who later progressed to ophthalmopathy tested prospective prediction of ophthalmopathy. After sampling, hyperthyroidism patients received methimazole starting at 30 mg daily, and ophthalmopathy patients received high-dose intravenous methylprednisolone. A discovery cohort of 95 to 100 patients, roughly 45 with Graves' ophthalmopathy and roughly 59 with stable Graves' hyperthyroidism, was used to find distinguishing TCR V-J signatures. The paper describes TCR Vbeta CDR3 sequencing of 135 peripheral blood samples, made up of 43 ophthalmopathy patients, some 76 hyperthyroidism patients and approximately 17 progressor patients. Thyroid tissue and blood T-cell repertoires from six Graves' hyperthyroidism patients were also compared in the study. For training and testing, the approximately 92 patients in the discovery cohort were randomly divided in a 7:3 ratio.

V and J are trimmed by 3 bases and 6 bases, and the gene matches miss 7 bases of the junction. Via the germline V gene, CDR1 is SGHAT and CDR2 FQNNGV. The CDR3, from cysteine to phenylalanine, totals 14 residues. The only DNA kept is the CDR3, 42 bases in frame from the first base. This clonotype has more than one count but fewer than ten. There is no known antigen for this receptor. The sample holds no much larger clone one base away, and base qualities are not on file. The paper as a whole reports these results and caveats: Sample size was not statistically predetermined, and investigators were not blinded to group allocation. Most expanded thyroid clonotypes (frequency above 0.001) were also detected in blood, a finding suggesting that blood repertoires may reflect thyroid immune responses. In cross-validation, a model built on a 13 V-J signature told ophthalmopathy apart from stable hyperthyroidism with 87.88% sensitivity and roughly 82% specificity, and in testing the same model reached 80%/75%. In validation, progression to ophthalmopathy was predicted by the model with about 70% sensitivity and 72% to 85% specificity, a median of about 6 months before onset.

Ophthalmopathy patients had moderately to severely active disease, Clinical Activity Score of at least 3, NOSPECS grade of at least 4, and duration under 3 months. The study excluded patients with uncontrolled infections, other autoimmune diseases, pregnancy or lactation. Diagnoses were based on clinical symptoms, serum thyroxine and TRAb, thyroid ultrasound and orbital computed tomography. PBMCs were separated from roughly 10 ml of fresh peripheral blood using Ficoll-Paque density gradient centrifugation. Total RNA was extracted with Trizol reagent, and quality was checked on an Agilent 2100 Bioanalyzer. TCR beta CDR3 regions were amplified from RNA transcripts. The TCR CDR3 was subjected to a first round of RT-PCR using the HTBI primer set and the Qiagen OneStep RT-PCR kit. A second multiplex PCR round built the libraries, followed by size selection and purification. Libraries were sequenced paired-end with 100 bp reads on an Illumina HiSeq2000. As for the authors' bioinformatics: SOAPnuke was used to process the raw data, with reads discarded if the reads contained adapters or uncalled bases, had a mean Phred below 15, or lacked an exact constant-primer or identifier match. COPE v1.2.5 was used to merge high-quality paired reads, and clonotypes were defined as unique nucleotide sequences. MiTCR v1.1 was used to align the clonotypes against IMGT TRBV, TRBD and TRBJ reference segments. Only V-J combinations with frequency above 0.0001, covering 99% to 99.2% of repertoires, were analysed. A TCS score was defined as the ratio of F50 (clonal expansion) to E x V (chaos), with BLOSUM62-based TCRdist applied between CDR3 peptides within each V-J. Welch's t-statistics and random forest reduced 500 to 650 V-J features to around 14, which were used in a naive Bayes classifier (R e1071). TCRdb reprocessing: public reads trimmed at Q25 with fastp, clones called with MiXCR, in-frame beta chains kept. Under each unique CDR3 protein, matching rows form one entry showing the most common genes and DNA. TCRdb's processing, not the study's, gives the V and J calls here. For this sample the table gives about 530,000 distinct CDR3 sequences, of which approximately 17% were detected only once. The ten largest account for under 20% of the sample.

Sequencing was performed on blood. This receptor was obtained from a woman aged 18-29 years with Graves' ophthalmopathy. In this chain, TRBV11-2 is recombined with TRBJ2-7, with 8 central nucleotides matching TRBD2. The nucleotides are TGTGCCAGCAGCTTTGTCGGGAGGGCCGGCGAGCAGTACTTC. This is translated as CASSFVGRAGEQYF.